This T cell receptor beta chain was sequenced during a study of blood T cell repertoires in COVID-19. Profiled with immunoSEQ multiplex PCR; TCRdb holds only in-frame clones, not every one. The profile shows fewer than 500,000 clones, 70% to 90% of them singletons. This CDR3 contains 17 residues. Germline values: CDR1 MNHGY, CDR2 SVAAGI. V lost 2 bases and J lost 6, with 20 bases in between. This clonotype was obtained from a man younger than 40 who had recovered from COVID-19. This sequence joins TRBV6-9 and TRBJ2-1; maybe TRBD2 (5 bases). The specimen sequenced was PBMCs or T cells enriched from blood (not recorded which). CDR3 in amino acids: CASSYNARERYVNEQFF. The CDR3 nucleotides are TGTGCCAGCAGTTATAACGCGCGAGAGCGGTACGTCAATGAGCAGTTCTTC.